The clone carrying this T cell receptor beta chain was detected only once. Its antigen is unidentified. Time point noted: before natalizumab initiation. Before the first natalizumab infusion, T0 blood samples were taken. The sample is drawn from a study of multiple sclerosis patients with progressive multifocal leukoencephalopathy. Study-wide results and caveats: Most PML patients had lower entropy, suggesting less diverse TRB repertoires. Before and during natalizumab, the clones expanded at PML already existed.

V lost 6 bases to trimming and J lost 1 base; unmatched junction nucleotides: 6. The CDR3 sequence is 15 residues long. Per germline, CDR1 MNHNY and CDR2 SVGAGI (reference sequence). This was a survey-level run. Produced via immunoSEQ multiplex PCR; TCRdb's table is partial and in-frame only. The sample carries tens of thousands of clones, about 91% recorded once. Input material: PBMCs. The clonotype was recovered from a human donor with multiple sclerosis. V gene TRBV6-6 combines with J gene TRBJ2-7; 10 bases match TRBD2. The CDR3 region is CASSQSGLASYEQYF. The CDR3 coding sequence is TGTGCCAGCAGCCAGTCGGGACTAGCGTCCTACGAGCAGTACTTC.